A single sample is the source of the 5 T cell receptor beta chains below, sequenced in a study of T cells after yellow fever vaccination. TCRdb reprocessed the 5' RACE reads via MiXCR and lists one record per CDR3 protein. The sample has approximately 300,000 distinct CDR3 sequences; around 13% are singletons. The source material was CD4+ T cells sorted from PBMCs, sampled 45 days after the yellow fever booster vaccination. These receptors all stem from a man aged 25-45 years who received the YFV17D yellow fever vaccine.

The chain recombines TRBV4-1 with TRBJ2-5; possible D gene TRBD2, 6 bases. The CDR3 covers 16 residues. Germline CDR1 and CDR2: MGHRA and YSYEKL. Trimming left V 3 bases short and J 6 bases short, with 20 bases between. For the CDR3, the DNA is TGCGCCAGCAGCCACAGAGCGGGCCCCGATAGACAGACCCAGTACTTC. As protein: CASSHRAGPDRQTQYF.

This clonotype was recorded a few times. The gene calls are TRBV5-1 and TRBJ2-1; TRBD2 matches at 9 bases. The trim removed 6 bases at V and 5 bases at J, leaving 3 bases unmatched. CDR1 is SGHRS and CDR2 is YFSETQ in the germline V gene. This CDR3 spans 13 amino acids. The CDR3 nucleotides read TGCGCCAGCACCCCTAGCGGGAACAATGAGCAGTTCTTC. This codes for CASTPSGNNEQFF.

The chain's CDR3 is CASSQVVMGPALEQYF. In DNA, the CDR3 is TGCGCCAGCAGCCAAGTGGTGATGGGTCCTGCCCTCGAGCAGTACTTC. The chain is built from TRBV4-3 and TRBJ2-7; D remains unclear. The CDR3 is 16 residues long. CDR1 and CDR2 from the germline V gene are LGHNA and YSLEER. Trimming pared 1 base from V and 6 bases from J, leaving 19 bases between.

The chain couples TRBV28 to TRBJ2-5, with 9 bases that match TRBD1. The CDR3 spans 20 residues. J gave up 2 bases and V 8 bases, and 24 bases lay outside the gene matches. Germline assignment: CDR1 MDHEN and CDR2 SYDVKM. CDR3 coding DNA: TGTGCCAGCGCTCCCGCCGGGACAGGGTGGCGTAAGGGCTTACAAGAGACCCAGTACTTC. Translation: CASAPAGTGWRKGLQETQYF.

This clonotype was observed a few times. This chain uses TRBV29-1 with TRBJ2-7; 7 bases are a match to TRBD2. Germline CDR1 is SQVTM and CDR2 is ANQGSEA. The CDR3 has 13 residues. J lost 4 bases, V lost 5 bases, and 8 bases had no gene match. The CDR3 DNA is TGCAGCGTTCTCGGTGGGAGGGCGTACGAGCAGTACTTC. Protein product: CSVLGGRAYEQYF.